This TCR delta chain was documented in a study of gamma-delta T cells after stem cell transplantation (dated by TCRdb to 2015 to 2016). The library came from RT-PCR. The instrument given in TCRdb is Illumina MiSeq. The public reads were reprocessed by TCRdb using CATT, and rows of matching DNA were later combined. The sample has approximately 2,000 delta-chain clones on record, roughly a sixth of them singletons. Of the sample, about 66% is held by the ten largest clones. This clone came up a few times. The specificity of this receptor is unknown. Mismatch with germline at one junction end may stem from a read error. The sequence was obtained from a human donor. It is not recorded whose cells these are; they may come from a transplant donor. The specimen was gamma-delta T cells.

In nucleotides, the sequence is TGCGCGACTAGGGCCGATAAACTCATCTTT. Its protein product is CATRADKLIF. The rearranged segments are TRDV1 and TRDJ1; too little of a D gene remains to name it. CDR1 TSWWSYY and CDR2 QGS are derived from the germline V gene. There are 10 amino acids in the CDR3, from cysteine to phenylalanine inclusive. The CDR3 DNA has 30 bases and is translated from base 1.